The rows below give T cell receptor beta chains drawn from one sample of a study of OX40 agonist ivuxolimab in advanced cancers. TCRdb's copy holds only in-frame clones and misses some; the assay was immunoSEQ multiplex PCR. Here the sample spans some 57,000 clones, more than 70% being singletons. The sequenced sample was CD4+ or CD8+ T cells sorted from blood, obtained in a trial of the OX40 agonist ivuxolimab. These receptors were taken from an adult with an advanced solid tumor such as melanoma, head and neck, liver or kidney cancer. CDR3s include the opening cysteine and the closing phenylalanine or tryptophan. A D gene is named only where the DNA matches it firmly. Only part of the rows carry a size: once, few, many, or a class if the clone is expanded.

J: TRBJ1-1
V: TRBV29-1
size: -
D: TRBD1
CDR3: CSVRKTGGEAFF
DNA: TGCAGCGTCCGTAAGACAGGGGGGGAAGCTTTCTTT

J: TRBJ1-4
V: TRBV19
size: once
D: TRBD1
CDR3: CASSGRQGDEKLFF
DNA: TGTGCCAGTAGTGGGCGACAGGGGGACGAAAAACTGTTTTTT

J: TRBJ2-1
V: TRBV7-2
size: -
D: -
CDR3: CASSLNPRNEQFF
DNA: TGTGCCAGCAGCTTAAACCCCCGTAATGAGCAGTTCTTC

J: TRBJ1-2
V: TRBV30
size: -
D: -
CDR3: CAWSRPERGAGYTF
DNA: TGTGCCTGGAGTCGACCCGAGCGGGGAGCTGGCTACACCTTC

J: TRBJ2-1
V: TRBV11-3
size: -
D: TRBD2
CDR3: CASSLGTSGYNEQFF
DNA: TGTGCCAGCAGCTTGGGGACTAGCGGCTACAATGAGCAGTTCTTC

J: TRBJ2-5
V: TRBV5-4
size: once
D: TRBD1
CDR3: CASSTLTGAGETQYF
DNA: TGTGCCAGCAGCACCCTGACAGGGGCCGGTGAGACCCAGTACTTC

J: TRBJ1-2
V: TRBV5-1
size: once
D: TRBD1
CDR3: CASSYDREGGYTF
DNA: TGCGCCAGCAGCTACGACAGGGAGGGAGGCTACACCTTC

J: TRBJ1-3
V: TRBV10-3
size: -
D: -
CDR3: CAISENGGTPSGNTIYF
DNA: TGTGCCATCAGTGAAAACGGGGGGACACCCTCTGGAAACACCATATATTTT

J: TRBJ2-1
V: TRBV19
size: -
D: TRBD2
CDR3: CATVSGRGAGNEQFF
DNA: TGTGCCACCGTTAGCGGGAGGGGTGCGGGCAATGAGCAGTTCTTC

J: TRBJ1-1
V: TRBV2
size: few
D: TRBD1
CDR3: CASRDRGGNTEAFF
DNA: TGTGCCAGCCGGGACAGGGGAGGGAACACTGAAGCTTTCTTT

J: TRBJ2-6
V: TRBV7-2
size: -
D: TRBD1
CDR3: CASSPDTGAGANVLTF
DNA: TGTGCCAGCAGCCCCGATACAGGGGCTGGGGCCAACGTCCTGACTTTC

J: TRBJ2-7
V: TRBV19
size: -
D: -
CDR3: CARAVGYEQYF
DNA: TGTGCCAGGGCTGTGGGCTACGAGCAGTACTTT

J: TRBJ2-1
V: TRBV5-1
size: -
D: -
CDR3: CASSRSADNPEQGEQFF
DNA: TGCGCCAGCAGCCGTTCCGCTGACAACCCGGAGCAGGGTGAGCAGTTCTTC

J: TRBJ1-3
V: TRBV6-1
size: -
D: TRBD1
CDR3: CASSEAYRDRGAGNTIYF
DNA: TGTGCCAGCAGTGAAGCCTATCGGGACAGGGGTGCAGGAAACACCATATATTTT

J: TRBJ2-5
V: TRBV7-9
size: -
D: TRBD2
CDR3: CASSKAGDVAETQYF
DNA: TGTGCCAGCAGCAAAGCGGGAGACGTGGCGGAGACCCAGTACTTC

J: TRBJ2-7
V: TRBV5-1
size: few
D: -
CDR3: CASSLQKGGEQYF
DNA: TGCGCCAGCAGCCTGCAGAAGGGAGGTGAGCAGTACTTC

J: TRBJ2-5
V: TRBV28
size: -
D: TRBD1
CDR3: CASSPTGTGGRKTQYF
DNA: TGTGCCAGCAGCCCAACCGGGACAGGGGGCAGAAAGACCCAGTACTTC

J: TRBJ2-7
V: TRBV4-2
size: once
D: TRBD2
CDR3: CASSPITGGAYEQYF
DNA: TGTGCCAGCAGCCCCATAACGGGAGGCGCCTACGAGCAGTACTTC

J: TRBJ2-1
V: TRBV7-6
size: -
D: TRBD2
CDR3: CASSRWTSGYNEQFF
DNA: TGTGCCAGCAGCCGCTGGACTAGCGGCTACAATGAGCAGTTCTTC

J: TRBJ2-7
V: TRBV2
size: -
D: TRBD2
CDR3: CASKTGDSGRGDEQYF
DNA: TGTGCCAGCAAAACAGGCGATAGCGGGAGGGGCGACGAGCAGTACTTC

J: TRBJ2-1
V: TRBV28
size: -
D: TRBD2
CDR3: CASSTIAGGRYNEQFF
DNA: TGTGCCAGCAGTACAATAGCGGGAGGGCGCTACAATGAGCAGTTCTTC

J: TRBJ2-5
V: TRBV19
size: -
D: TRBD1
CDR3: CASSIPLGQGSETQYF
DNA: TGTGCCAGTAGTATCCCCCTAGGACAGGGCTCGGAGACCCAGTACTTC

J: TRBJ2-2
V: TRBV9
size: few
D: -
CDR3: CASSVAGANTGELFF
DNA: TGTGCCAGCAGCGTAGCCGGGGCCAACACCGGGGAGCTGTTTTTT

J: TRBJ2-5
V: TRBV11-2
size: -
D: TRBD2
CDR3: CASSLGGLAATQYF
DNA: TGTGCCAGCAGCTTAGGGGGACTAGCGGCGACCCAGTACTTC

J: TRBJ1-3
V: TRBV5-4
size: once
D: -
CDR3: CASSLDGNTIYF
DNA: TGTGCCAGCAGCTTGGACGGGAACACCATATATTTT

J: TRBJ2-7
V: TRBV11-2
size: -
D: TRBD1
CDR3: CASSPGQTIYEQYF
DNA: TGTGCCAGCAGCCCGGGACAGACCATTTACGAGCAGTACTTC

J: TRBJ2-2
V: TRBV5-6
size: -
D: -
CDR3: CASSWEAGGELFF
DNA: TGTGCCAGCAGCTGGGAGGCAGGCGGGGAGCTGTTTTTT

J: TRBJ1-3
V: TRBV5-1
size: once
D: -
CDR3: CASSLGGWAATSGNTIYF
DNA: TGCGCCAGCAGCTTGGGGGGTTGGGCCGCAACCTCTGGAAACACCATATATTTT

J: TRBJ2-1
V: TRBV6-5
size: -
D: TRBD2
CDR3: CASSHRLAGREQFF
DNA: TGTGCCAGCAGCCACAGACTAGCGGGACGCGAGCAGTTCTTC

J: TRBJ1-2
V: TRBV7-2
size: few
D: -
CDR3: CASSAQRGYTF
DNA: TGTGCCAGCAGCGCACAACGGGGCTACACCTTC

J: TRBJ2-4
V: TRBV10-3
size: -
D: TRBD2
CDR3: CAISESPMTSGIAKNIQYF
DNA: TGTGCCATCAGTGAGTCCCCTATGACTAGCGGGATAGCCAAAAACATTCAGTACTTC

J: TRBJ2-1
V: TRBV6-4
size: -
D: TRBD2
CDR3: CASSVNSGDEQFF
DNA: TGTGCCAGCAGCGTCAACAGCGGGGATGAGCAGTTCTTC

J: TRBJ1-1
V: TRBV18
size: -
D: TRBD1
CDR3: CASSLGQVGGTEAFF
DNA: TGTGCCAGCTCACTTGGACAGGTGGGGGGCACTGAAGCTTTCTTT

J: TRBJ1-5
V: TRBV9
size: -
D: -
CDR3: CASSVSGAVNQPQHF
DNA: TGTGCCAGCAGCGTCAGCGGGGCAGTCAATCAGCCCCAGCATTTT

J: TRBJ1-2
V: TRBV11-1
size: -
D: -
CDR3: CASSLSGQSYGYTF
DNA: TGTGCCAGCAGCTTATCAGGCCAAAGCTATGGCTACACCTTC